The sequence of this TCR beta chain was determined in a study of human thymus T cells (dated by TCRdb to between 2020 and 2021). About the investigation overall: The study characterized TCR alpha and beta repertoires from under 10 infant thymus samples and four related peripheral blood samples. The cohort included more than 5 male and two female infants, with donor ages spanning 7 to 244 days. The full study reports these points: Thymus samples yielded on average about 810,000 unique TCRB clonotypes, compared with 70,000 to 85,000 from blood samples. Both the thymic and the peripheral blood repertoires appeared to show biased V and J gene segment usage. Highly overlapping thymic TCR repertoires among unrelated individuals were reported in the related research.

As concerns this clone: This receptor's antigen is unknown. Within one base of it there is no much larger clone, and no base qualities were kept.

Thymus tissue was collected as surgical resects that were removed during corrective cardiac surgery. The donors were immunologically healthy infants in Finland who had open corrective cardiac surgery for congenital heart defects. Thymocytes were released mechanically from tissue and stored at -70 °C as pellets of roughly 9-31 million cells. A QIAsymphony instrument was used to extract genomic DNA from frozen cell pellets. The immunoSEQ multiplex PCR assay was used to amplify the TCRB and TCRAD loci from a standardized amount of quality-controlled genomic DNA. The V(D)J region was spanned by amplicons of a length sufficient to cover the CDR3 and to identify V and J genes. Amplicon sequencing was performed on an Illumina platform through the commercial immunoSEQ service. The authors processed their data as follows. Corrections for primer bias and sequencing errors followed previously described methods, while TCRAD and TCRB definitions were based on the IMGT database. immunoSEQ Analyzer 3.0 and VDJTools were used for repertoire analysis, which covered basic statistics, V/J segment usage, diversity estimates, rarefaction and pairwise overlap. Diversity was estimated using the Chao1, ChaoE, Efron-Thisted, Shannon and inverse Simpson indices, and was also estimated on datasets down-sampled to the size of the smallest sample. Repertoire overlap was determined by strict matching of CDR3 nucleotide sequence, V gene and J gene, and Jaccard-based multidimensional scaling clustering was applied. What TCRdb holds here is the immuneACCESS table cut down to in-frame rearrangements. Part of the clones is not present; checked against another copy, under half of the missing clones reflect an unresolved V gene, and the others are unexplained. That table supplies the V and J calls and clone size; D and trimming were determined from the DNA. The sample table lists some 120,000 clones, about 95% of them with a count of one. The ten largest account for around 0.022% of the sample.

Looking up the germline V gene (reference sequence) yields CDR1 SGHAT and CDR2 FQDESV. V is clipped by 3 bases and J by 3 bases, and the sequence between their germline boundaries is 17 bases long. The cysteine opens and the phenylalanine closes a CDR3 of 17 amino acids. Just CDR3 DNA is preserved here, 51 bases in frame from base 1. The TCR comes from a boy under two years old with a congenital heart defect but otherwise immunologically healthy. This sequence uses TRBV11-1 and TRBJ2-2; matching of 6 bases hints at TRBD2 as the D gene. Source material: thymus tissue. The DNA is as follows: TGTGCCAGCAGCTTTAATACGAGCGGGTTATACACCGGGGAGCTGTTTTTT. This translates into CASSFNTSGLYTGELFF.